The 30 T cell receptor beta chains below all came from one sample that was sequenced in a study of T cells after yellow fever vaccination. TCRdb reanalysed the 5' RACE reads using MiXCR and keeps one entry per CDR3 protein. The repertoire includes about 50,000 distinct CDR3 sequences, roughly 7% of them detected once, and around 28% sits in the top ten. The sample here was CD8+ T cells sorted from PBMCs, taken roughly 15 days after the first yellow fever vaccination. These receptors all stem from a man between 18 and 29 years old who received the YFV17D yellow fever vaccine.

This clonotype has ten or more counts. In DNA, the CDR3 is TGTGCCAGCAGCTTAGAGGGGAACGTCCTGACTTTC. It specifies CASSLEGNVLTF. The genes are TRBV7-6 and TRBJ2-6, with a possible D match to TRBD1 (5 bases). The germline V gene encodes CDR1 SGHVS and CDR2 FNYEAQ. Trimming removed 1 base at V and 10 bases at J, with 5 bases between. CDR3 length: 12 amino acids.

The rearrangement links TRBV7-9 to TRBJ1-3; maybe TRBD1 (5 bases). Germline V gene data show CDR1 as SEHNR and CDR2 as FQNEAQ (reference sequence). Between the trimmed V and J ends, which lost 6 bases and 2 bases, there was a span of 17 bases. CDR3 size: 16 residues. The CDR3 is CASRLTGVVAGNTIYF. CDR3 DNA sequence: TGTGCCAGCAGACTTACAGGTGTTGTGGCTGGAAACACCATATATTTT.

This clonotype was seen repeatedly, ten times or more. The chain uses TRBV5-1 and TRBJ2-3; D is perhaps TRBD2 (5 bases). Trimming took 7 bases from V and 4 from J, leaving 16 bases between them. CDR1 is SGHRS, CDR2 YFSETQ, per germline. The CDR3 has 14 amino acids. The CDR3 loop reads CASRKEVPADTQYF. The CDR3, as DNA: TGCGCCAGCCGAAAGGAGGTGCCGGCAGATACGCAGTATTTT.

This clonotype has at least ten counts. The chain is built from TRBV4-1 and TRBJ2-1, with 11 bases identical to TRBD2. Germline CDR1 reads MGHRA; CDR2 reads YSYEKL. CDR3 length equals 16 residues. V gave up 4 bases and J gave up 4 bases; unmatched junction bases: 6. The CDR3 sequence: CASSRASGGTYNEQFF. For the CDR3, the DNA is TGCGCCAGCAGCCGGGCTAGCGGGGGGACATACAATGAGCAGTTCTTC.

There are many counts of this clonotype. The rearrangement links TRBV21-1 to TRBJ2-1; the table assigns TRBD2, which was not confirmed against the DNA. TRBV21-1 is noted as a pseudogene. CDR3 size: 16 residues. CDR3 nucleotide sequence: TGTGCCAGCAGCAAAAAGAAGCGGGGGGCCCTCAATGAGCAGTTCTTC. Protein product: CASSKKKRGALNEQFF.

This clonotype was seen at least ten times. This chain connects TRBV10-3 to TRBJ2-7; perhaps TRBD2 as D (6 bases). Trimming stripped 10 bases from V and 0 bases from J, with 16 bases between. CDR3 length: 14 residues. The germline gives CDR1 ENHRY, CDR2 SYGVKD. This chain's CDR3 is CATKSGLYSYEQYF. The CDR3, as DNA: TGTGCCACGAAAAGCGGGCTTTACTCCTACGAGCAGTACTTC.

This clonotype was seen repeatedly, ten times or more. The rearrangement links TRBV7-6 to TRBJ1-5; the D is unclear. V shed 3 bases and J shed 0 bases, with 9 bases lying between them. This CDR3 comprises 15 residues. Germline V gene data show CDR1 as SGHVS and CDR2 as FNYEAQ. CDR3 sequence reads: CASSFLIGSNQPQHF. CDR3 bases: TGTGCCAGCAGCTTTCTTATAGGTAGCAATCAGCCCCAGCATTTT.

This chain connects TRBV20-1 to TRBJ2-7, with 12 bases fitting TRBD2. This CDR3 has 15 amino acids. CDR1 and CDR2 (germline): DFQATT, SNEGSKA (reference sequence). Here the CDR3 reads CCAMAGTSGPYEQYV. DNA for the CDR3: TGCTGTGCTATGGCCGGGACTAGCGGGCCCTACGAGCAGTACGTC.

In this sample, this clonotype turned up many times. The chain recombines TRBV7-9 with TRBJ2-7; 12 nucleotides line up with TRBD2. CDR3 length: 14 residues. CDR1 SEHNR and CDR2 FQNEAQ come from the germline V gene (reference sequence). Trimming removed 8 bases from V and 5 bases from J; junction bases left unmatched: 7. The CDR3 is CASAIRTSGDEQYF. In DNA form, the CDR3 reads TGTGCCAGCGCCATTCGGACTAGCGGGGACGAGCAGTACTTC.

This clonotype was observed at least ten times. The chain joins TRBV6-4 to TRBJ2-1; D gene uncertain. Germline V lookup: CDR1 MRHNA, CDR2 SNTAGT. Trimming cost V 3 bases and J 7 bases, with 10 bases left between them. CDR3 size: 13 residues. The CDR3 reads CASSDYVANEQFF. As DNA, the CDR3 is TGTGCCAGCAGTGATTACGTAGCTAATGAGCAGTTCTTC.

This clonotype was seen at least ten times. This chain links TRBV12-3 or TRBV12-4 with TRBJ1-2; D remains unclear. There are 13 residues in the CDR3. Trimming stripped 1 base from V and 1 base from J, with 4 bases between. CDR3 nucleotide sequence: TGTGCCAGCAGTTTAGACAGTAACTATGGCTACACCTTC. As protein: CASSLDSNYGYTF.

This clonotype was recorded at least ten times. The chain combines TRBV14 with TRBJ1-6; D gene uncertain. Germline V gives CDR1 SGHDN, CDR2 FVKESK. CDR3 length: 14 amino acids. Trimming took off 4 bases at V and 4 bases at J, with 8 bases between the two ends. CDR3 residues: CASSPLGYNSPLHF. CDR3 DNA sequence: TGTGCCAGCAGCCCCTTGGGATATAATTCACCCCTCCACTTT.

This clonotype has at least ten counts. The chain combines TRBV7-3 with TRBJ2-3; D unresolved. The germline V gene has CDR1 SGHTA and CDR2 FQGTGA. The CDR3 extends over 16 amino acids. Trimming removed 5 bases at V and 0 bases at J, with 15 bases between. DNA of the CDR3: TGTGCCAGCAGCCTCCAATCCGGCGGAAGCACAGATACGCAGTATTTT. This translates into CASSLQSGGSTDTQYF.

The table lists this clonotype with many counts. The chain uses TRBV12-3 or TRBV12-4 and TRBJ2-2; the D gene is possibly TRBD1 (5 bases). V was clipped by 4 bases and J by 6 bases, with 12 bases between them. This CDR3 is built from 14 residues. CDR3 nucleotide sequence: TGTGCCAGCAGTTCGGCAGGGTGGTCCGGGGAGCTGTTTTTT. It is translated as CASSSAGWSGELFF.

This clonotype was seen repeatedly, ten times or more. The chain carries TRBV21-1 and TRBJ2-7; the table's D call TRBD2 went unverified against the DNA. TRBV21-1 is given as a pseudogene. This CDR3 is built from 18 residues. This chain's CDR3 is CASSSSGTSGESSYEQYF. CDR3 sequence (DNA): TGTGCCAGCAGCAGCTCCGGGACTAGCGGGGAGAGCTCCTACGAGCAGTACTTC.

Many counts were recorded for this clonotype. The genes are TRBV27 and TRBJ1-1, with a tentative D call TRBD1 (5 bases). Trimming removed 0 bases at V and 4 bases at J, with 9 bases between. The CDR3 totals 14 residues. Germline loops: CDR1 MNHEY, CDR2 SMNVEV (reference sequence). In nucleotides, the CDR3 is TGTGCCAGCAGTTTATCAGGGGACGGCACTGAAGCTTTCTTT. It yields the protein CASSLSGDGTEAFF.

This clonotype was seen a handful of times. This chain joins TRBV27 and TRBJ2-7; 7 nucleotides agree with TRBD1. Trimming cost V 8 bases and J 7 bases; bases outside gene matches: 8. This CDR3 comprises 12 residues. CDR1 and CDR2 (germline): MNHEY, SMNVEV (reference sequence). CDR3 sequence (DNA): TGTGCCAGCGTAGACAGGGCGGGTGAGCAGTACGTC. It translates to CASVDRAGEQYV.

In its sample, this clonotype was seen many times. The rearrangement joins TRBV7-9 to TRBJ2-1; 7 nucleotides align to TRBD2. Germline CDR1 is SEHNR and CDR2 is FQNEAQ (reference sequence). The CDR3 length is 16 residues. V trimming: 5 bases; J trimming: 3 bases; junction bases outside the gene matches: 10. The CDR3 coding sequence is TGTGCCAGCAGCCCCTCGCGCGGGGGTGACTACAATGAGCAGTTCTTC. Translation gives CASSPSRGGDYNEQFF.

This clonotype was seen at least ten times. This chain links TRBV4-2 with TRBJ2-1; D perhaps matches TRBD2 (5 bases). Germline CDR1 reads LGHNA; CDR2 reads YNFKEQ. Trimming stripped 0 bases from V and 0 bases from J, with 18 bases between. This CDR3 has 19 amino acids. In nucleotides, the CDR3 is TGTGCCAGCAGCCAAGAGTTTCAGCAGCGGATCAGCTCCTACAATGAGCAGTTCTTC. It translates to CASSQEFQQRISSYNEQFF.

This clonotype showed up many times. J is TRBJ2-2 and V is TRBV29-1; weak D call: TRBD2 (5 bases). Germline-derived CDR1 and CDR2 are SQVTM and ANQGSEA. Trimming removed 7 bases from V and 5 bases from J, with 14 bases in between. This CDR3 spans 13 amino acids. The CDR3 sequence: CSAEGALTGELFF. For the CDR3, the DNA is TGCAGCGCCGAGGGAGCGCTTACCGGGGAGCTGTTTTTT.

The genes are TRBV28 and TRBJ1-5; no firm D call. V lost 3 bases and J 0 bases, leaving 9 bases between the germline ends. This CDR3 is 15 amino acids long. Germline CDR1 MDHEN, CDR2 SYDVKM. CDR3 sequence (DNA): TGTGCCAGCAGTTTCGGTATAGATAGCAATCAGCCCCAGCATTTT. It yields the protein CASSFGIDSNQPQHF.

This clonotype was counted ten times or more. The V call is TRBV28, the J call TRBJ2-3; no clear D. V was clipped by 8 bases and J by 0 bases, with 15 bases between them. The CDR3 spans 15 residues. CDR1 MDHEN and CDR2 SYDVKM come from the germline V gene. As DNA, the CDR3 is TGTGCCAGCTCCATTGCTGCGTCTAGCACAGATACGCAGTATTTT. Encoded protein: CASSIAASSTDTQYF. Together with reference TRBV28 and TRBJ2-3, the CDR3 gives the full variable domain: DVKVTQSSRYLVKRTGEKVFLECVQDMDHENMFWYRQDPGLGLRLIYFSYDVKMKEKGDIPEGYSVSREKKERFSLILESASTNQTSMYLCASSIAASSTDTQYFGPGTRLTVL.

This clonotype was seen ten or more times. The CDR3: CSVEVALGAEAFF. In DNA form, the CDR3 reads TGCAGCGTTGAAGTAGCCCTGGGGGCCGAAGCTTTCTTT. The chain links TRBV29-1 to TRBJ1-1, with D perhaps matching TRBD1 (6 bases). The V end was cut by 1 base, the J end by 8 bases, with 14 bases between. Germline assignment: CDR1 SQVTM and CDR2 ANQGSEA. CDR3 size: 13 residues.

V is TRBV4-1 and J is TRBJ2-1, with TRBD2 matching 8 bases. The CDR3 spans 16 residues. In germline, CDR1 is MGHRA, CDR2 YSYEKL. After removal of 1 base from V and 8 bases from J, the junction contained 10 bases not matched to a gene. The CDR3 region has the DNA TGCGCCAGCAGCCAAGTTGAACGGGGGGGCAGGCATGAGCAGTTCTTC. This sequence encodes CASSQVERGGRHEQFF.

This chain uses TRBV6-5 with TRBJ2-3; 7 bases are a match to TRBD1. J gave up 0 bases and V 2 bases, and 2 bases lay outside the gene matches. There are 15 residues in the CDR3. Germline values: CDR1 MNHEY, CDR2 SVGAGI. The CDR3 loop is CASSYGDRSTDTQYF. The CDR3 bases are TGTGCCAGCAGTTACGGGGACAGAAGCACAGATACGCAGTATTTT.

This clonotype has at least ten counts. The rearrangement links TRBV12-3 or TRBV12-4 to TRBJ2-3, with D perhaps TRBD2 (6 bases). V shed 3 bases and J shed 4 bases, with 11 bases lying between them. This CDR3 is 14 amino acids long. CDR3 loop: CASSFGGAADTQYF. In DNA form, the CDR3 reads TGTGCCAGCAGTTTTGGCGGGGCTGCAGATACGCAGTATTTT.

This clonotype was seen many times. The chain links TRBV28 to TRBJ2-7, with D tentatively TRBD2 (7 bases). The CDR3 spans 13 residues. Trimming removed 8 bases at V and 0 bases at J, with 11 bases between. Germline V CDR1 and CDR2: MDHEN, SYDVKM. As DNA, the CDR3 is TGTGCCAGCGGCGCGGGGGCCTCCTACGAGCAGTACTTC. This codes for CASGAGASYEQYF.

This clonotype was recorded a few times. This chain connects TRBV7-2 to TRBJ2-5; 11 positions agree with TRBD1. Unmatched junction bases numbered 4, after V lost 5 bases and J lost 2 bases. CDR1 and CDR2 (germline): SGHTA, FQGNSA. CDR3 length: 15 amino acids. The CDR3 protein is CASSHGTGGQETQYF. The CDR3 DNA reads as TGTGCCAGCAGCCATGGGACAGGGGGTCAAGAGACCCAGTACTTC.

This clonotype was seen more than once but under ten times. V usage is TRBV10-3 and J usage is TRBJ2-3, with 8 positions matching TRBD2. V was pared by 4 bases and J by 6 bases, with 15 bases of the junction left unmatched. CDR3 length equals 17 residues. Germline V gives CDR1 ENHRY, CDR2 SYGVKD. For the CDR3, the DNA is TGTGCCATCAGTGGATCAGCGGGAGAGGGGGGGCTGGATACGCAGTATTTT. Its protein is CAISGSAGEGGLDTQYF.

This clonotype has a count of ten or more. CDR3 residues: CASSFGVSTGELFF. CDR3 coding DNA: TGTGCCAGCAGCTTCGGGGTATCCACCGGGGAGCTGTTTTTT. The chain employs TRBV5-4 and TRBJ2-2; D possibly corresponds to TRBD2 (5 bases). The CDR3 consists of 14 residues. Trimming cost V 2 bases and J 4 bases, with 9 bases left between them. Germline V CDR1 and CDR2: SGHNT, YYREEE (reference sequence).